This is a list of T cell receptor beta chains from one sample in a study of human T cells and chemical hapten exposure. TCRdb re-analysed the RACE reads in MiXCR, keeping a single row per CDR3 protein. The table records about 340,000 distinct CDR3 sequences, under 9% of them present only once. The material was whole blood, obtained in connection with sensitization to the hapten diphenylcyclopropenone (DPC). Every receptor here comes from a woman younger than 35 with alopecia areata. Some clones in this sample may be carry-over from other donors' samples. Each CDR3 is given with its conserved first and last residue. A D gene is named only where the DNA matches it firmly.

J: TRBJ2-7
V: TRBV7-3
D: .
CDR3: CASSLVPGAGEQYF

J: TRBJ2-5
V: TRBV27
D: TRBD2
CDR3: CASSSPRSGGGETQYF

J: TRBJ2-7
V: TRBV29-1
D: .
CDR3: CSFMDVTYEQYF

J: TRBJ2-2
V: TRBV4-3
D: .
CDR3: CASSQERATGELFF

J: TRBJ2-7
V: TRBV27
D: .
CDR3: CASSTTGHTTHEQYF

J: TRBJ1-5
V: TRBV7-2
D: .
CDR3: CASSPRTAQPQHF

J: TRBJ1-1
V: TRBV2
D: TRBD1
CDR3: CASSGQGATEAFF

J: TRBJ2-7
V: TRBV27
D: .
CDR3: CASSLGQGGTYEQYF

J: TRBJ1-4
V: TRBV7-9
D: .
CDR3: CASSLSGKVTNEKLFF

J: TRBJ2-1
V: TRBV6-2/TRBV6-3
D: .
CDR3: CASSYGGNNEQFF

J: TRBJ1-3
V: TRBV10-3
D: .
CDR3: CAISGGIAGNTIYF

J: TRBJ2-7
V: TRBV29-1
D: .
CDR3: CSVPGTVSYEQYF

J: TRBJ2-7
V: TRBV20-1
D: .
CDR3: CSARGPDRKFSYEQYF

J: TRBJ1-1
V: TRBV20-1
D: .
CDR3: CSVQGRNLEAFF